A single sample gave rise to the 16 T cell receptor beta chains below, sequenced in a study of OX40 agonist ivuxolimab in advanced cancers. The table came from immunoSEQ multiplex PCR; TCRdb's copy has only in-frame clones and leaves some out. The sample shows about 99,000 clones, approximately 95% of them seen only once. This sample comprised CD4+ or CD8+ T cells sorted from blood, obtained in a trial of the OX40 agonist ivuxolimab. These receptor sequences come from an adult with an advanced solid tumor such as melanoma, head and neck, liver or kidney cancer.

The CDR3 loop reads CASSLYRGHTEAFF. The CDR3, as DNA: TGTGCCAGCAGTTTATATCGGGGTCACACTGAAGCTTTCTTT. This chain uses TRBV28 with TRBJ1-1; D not resolved. CDR1 is MDHEN and CDR2 is SYDVKM in the germline V gene. With 1 base removed from V and 3 bases from J, the gap between germline ends came to 9 bases. The CDR3 runs 14 residues.

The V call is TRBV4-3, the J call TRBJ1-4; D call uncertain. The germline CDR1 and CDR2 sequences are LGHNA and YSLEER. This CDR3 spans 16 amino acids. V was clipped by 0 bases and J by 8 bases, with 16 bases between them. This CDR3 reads CASSQDGSSRREKLFF. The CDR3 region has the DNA TGCGCCAGCAGCCAAGATGGGAGTAGCCGGAGGGAAAAACTGTTTTTT.

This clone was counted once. The CDR3 nucleotides read TGTGCCAGCAGCTTAGAGCTAGAATATTCACCCCTCCACTTT. Translated, it gives CASSLELEYSPLHF. The V call is TRBV7-9, the J call TRBJ1-6; D gene uncertain. CDR3 length: 14 amino acids. CDR1 is SEHNR, CDR2 FQNEAQ, per germline (reference sequence). Trimming left V 1 base short and J 8 bases short, with 9 bases between.

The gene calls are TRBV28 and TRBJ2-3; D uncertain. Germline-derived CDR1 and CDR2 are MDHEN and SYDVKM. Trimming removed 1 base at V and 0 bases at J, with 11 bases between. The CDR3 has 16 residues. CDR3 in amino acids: CASSLSYSSSTDTQYF. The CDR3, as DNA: TGTGCCAGCAGTTTATCGTACAGCTCTAGCACAGATACGCAGTATTTT.

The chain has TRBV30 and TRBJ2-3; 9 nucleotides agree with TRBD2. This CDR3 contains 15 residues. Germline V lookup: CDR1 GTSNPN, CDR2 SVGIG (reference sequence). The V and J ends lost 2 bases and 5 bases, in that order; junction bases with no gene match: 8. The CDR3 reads CAWSHGAGGLDTQYF. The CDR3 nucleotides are TGTGCCTGGAGTCATGGGGCGGGGGGGCTAGATACGCAGTATTTT.

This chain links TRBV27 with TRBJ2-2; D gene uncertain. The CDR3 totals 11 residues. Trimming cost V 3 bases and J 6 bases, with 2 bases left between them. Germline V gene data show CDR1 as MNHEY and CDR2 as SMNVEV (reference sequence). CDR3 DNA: TGTGCCAGCAGTTTGGCCGGGGAGCTGTTTTTT. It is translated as CASSLAGELFF.

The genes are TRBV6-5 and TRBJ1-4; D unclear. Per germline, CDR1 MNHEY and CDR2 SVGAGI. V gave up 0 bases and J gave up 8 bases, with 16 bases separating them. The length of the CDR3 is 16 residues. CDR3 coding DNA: TGTGCCAGCAGTTACTCAGGCCCCAGTGATTACGAAAAACTGTTTTTT. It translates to CASSYSGPSDYEKLFF.

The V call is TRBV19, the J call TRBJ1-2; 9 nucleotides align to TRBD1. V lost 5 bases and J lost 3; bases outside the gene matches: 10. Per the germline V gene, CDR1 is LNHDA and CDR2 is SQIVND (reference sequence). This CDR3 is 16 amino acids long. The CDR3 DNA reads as TGTGCCAGTAGTGAACAGGGGGCTGGGAAAGACTATGGCTACACCTTC. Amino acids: CASSEQGAGKDYGYTF. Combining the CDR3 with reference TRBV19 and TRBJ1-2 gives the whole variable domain DGGITQSPKYLFRKEGQNVTLSCEQNLNHDAMYWYRQDPGQGLRLIYYSQIVNDFQKGDIAEGYSVSREKKESFPLTVTSAQKNPTAFYLCASSEQGAGKDYGYTFGSGTRLTVV.

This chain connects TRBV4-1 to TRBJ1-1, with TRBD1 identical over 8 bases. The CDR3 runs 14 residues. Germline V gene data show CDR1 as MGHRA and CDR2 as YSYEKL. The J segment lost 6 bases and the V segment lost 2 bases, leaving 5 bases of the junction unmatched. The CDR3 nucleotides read TGCGCCAGCAGCCAAAAGACAGGGGACGCTGAAGCTTTCTTT. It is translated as CASSQKTGDAEAFF.

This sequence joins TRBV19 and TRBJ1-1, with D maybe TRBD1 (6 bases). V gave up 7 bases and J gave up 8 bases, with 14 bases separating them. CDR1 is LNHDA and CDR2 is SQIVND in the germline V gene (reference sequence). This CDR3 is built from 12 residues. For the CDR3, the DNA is TGTGCCAGTAATCAGGGGATTTCCGAAGCTTTCTTT. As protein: CASNQGISEAFF.

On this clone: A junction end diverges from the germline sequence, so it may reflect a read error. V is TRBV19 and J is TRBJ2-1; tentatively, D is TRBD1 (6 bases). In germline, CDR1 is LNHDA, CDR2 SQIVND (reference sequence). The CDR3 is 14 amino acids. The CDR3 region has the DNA TGTGCCAGTAGGGGGGCCTACGGCTACACTGAGCAGTTCTTC. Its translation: CASRGAYGYTEQFF. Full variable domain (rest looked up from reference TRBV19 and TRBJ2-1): DGGITQSPKYLFRKEGQNVTLSCEQNLNHDAMYWYRQDPGQGLRLIYYSQIVNDFQKGDIAEGYSVSREKKESFPLTVTSAQKNPTAFYLCASRGAYGYTEQFFGPGTRLTVL.

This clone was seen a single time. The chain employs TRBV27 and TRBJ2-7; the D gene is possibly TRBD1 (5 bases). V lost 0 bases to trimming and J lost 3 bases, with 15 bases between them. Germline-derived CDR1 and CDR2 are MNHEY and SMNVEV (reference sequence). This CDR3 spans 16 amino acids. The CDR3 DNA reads TGTGCCAGCAGTTTATCAGTGCAGGTGGGGCACTACGAGCAGTACTTC. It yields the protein CASSLSVQVGHYEQYF.

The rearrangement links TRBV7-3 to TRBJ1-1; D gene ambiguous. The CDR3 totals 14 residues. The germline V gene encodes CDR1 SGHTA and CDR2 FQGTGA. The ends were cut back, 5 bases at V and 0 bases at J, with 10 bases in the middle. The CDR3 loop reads CASSAGTMNTEAFF. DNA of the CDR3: TGTGCCAGCAGCGCGGGAACTATGAACACTGAAGCTTTCTTT.

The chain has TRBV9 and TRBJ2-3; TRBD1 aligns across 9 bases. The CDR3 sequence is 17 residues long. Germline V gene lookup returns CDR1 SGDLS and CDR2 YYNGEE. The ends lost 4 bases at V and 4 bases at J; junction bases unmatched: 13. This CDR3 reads CASSPHTGTGNPDTQYF. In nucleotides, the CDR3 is TGTGCCAGCAGCCCACACACCGGGACAGGGAATCCAGATACGCAGTATTTT. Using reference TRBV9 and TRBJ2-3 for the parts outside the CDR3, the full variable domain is DSGVTQTPKHLITATGQRVTLRCSPRSGDLSVYWYQQSLDQGLQFLIQYYNGEERAKGNILERFSAQQFPDLHSELNLSSLELGDSALYFCASSPHTGTGNPDTQYFGPGTRLTVL.

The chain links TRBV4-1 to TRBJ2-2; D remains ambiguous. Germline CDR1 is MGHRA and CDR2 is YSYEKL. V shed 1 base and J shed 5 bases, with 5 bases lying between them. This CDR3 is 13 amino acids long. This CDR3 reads CASSQGATGELFF. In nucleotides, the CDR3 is TGCGCCAGCAGCCAAGGGGCTACCGGGGAGCTGTTTTTT.

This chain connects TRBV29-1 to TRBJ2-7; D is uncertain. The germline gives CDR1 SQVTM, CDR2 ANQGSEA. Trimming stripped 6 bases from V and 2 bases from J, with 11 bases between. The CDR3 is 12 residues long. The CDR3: CSVETLPYEQYF. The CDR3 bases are TGCAGCGTGGAGACGTTACCCTACGAGCAGTACTTC.